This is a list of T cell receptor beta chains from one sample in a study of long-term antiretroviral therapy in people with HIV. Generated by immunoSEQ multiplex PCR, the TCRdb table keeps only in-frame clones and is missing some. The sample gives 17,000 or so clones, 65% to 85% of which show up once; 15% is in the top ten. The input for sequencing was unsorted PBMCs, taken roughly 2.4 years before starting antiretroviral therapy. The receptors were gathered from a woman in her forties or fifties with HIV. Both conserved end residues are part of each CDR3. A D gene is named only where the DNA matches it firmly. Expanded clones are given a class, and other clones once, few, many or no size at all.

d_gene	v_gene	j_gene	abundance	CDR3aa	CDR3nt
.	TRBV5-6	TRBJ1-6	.	CASSLFGGNYNSPLHF	TGTGCCAGCAGCTTATTTGGGGGGAACTATAATTCACCCCTCCACTTT
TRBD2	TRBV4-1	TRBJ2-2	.	CASSVLAGAITGELFF	TGCGCCAGCAGCGTACTAGCGGGGGCGATCACCGGGGAGCTGTTTTTT
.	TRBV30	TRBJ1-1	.	CAWSHPPGTPRTEAFF	TGTGCCTGGAGTCACCCCCCGGGGACCCCGAGGACTGAAGCTTTCTTT
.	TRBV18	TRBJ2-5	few	CASSPGPLQETQYF	TGTGCCAGCTCACCGGGACCCCTCCAAGAGACCCAGTACTTC
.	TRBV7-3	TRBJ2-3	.	CASSLSGQTDTQYF	TGTGCCAGCAGCTTATCCGGACAGACAGATACGCAGTATTTT
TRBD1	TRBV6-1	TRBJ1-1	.	CASAIQGAGTEAFF	TGTGCCAGCGCTATTCAGGGGGCAGGGACTGAAGCTTTCTTT
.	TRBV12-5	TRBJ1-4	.	CASGSLSLGVEKLFF	TGTGCTAGTGGTTCACTGTCCCTAGGGGTCGAAAAACTGTTTTTT
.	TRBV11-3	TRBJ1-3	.	CASRLPGSSSGNTIYF	TGTGCCAGCAGGCTTCCGGGCTCCAGTTCTGGAAACACCATATATTTT
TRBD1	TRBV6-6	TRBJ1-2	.	CASSYVGTGGMGGYTF	TGTGCCAGCAGTTACGTGGGGACAGGGGGCATGGGTGGCTACACCTTC
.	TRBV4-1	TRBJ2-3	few	CASSPRGVEEDTQYF	TGCGCCAGCAGCCCCCGGGGAGTCGAAGAGGATACGCAGTATTTT
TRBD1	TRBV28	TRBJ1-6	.	CASRTPLGTGGSPLHF	TGTGCCAGCAGAACCCCGTTGGGGACAGGGGGTTCACCCCTCCACTTT
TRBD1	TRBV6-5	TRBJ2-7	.	CASSFPGQGAYEQYF	TGTGCCAGCAGTTTCCCGGGACAGGGGGCCTACGAGCAGTACTTC
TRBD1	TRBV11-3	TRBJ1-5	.	CASSNTQGASYQPQHF	TGTGCCAGCAGCAACACTCAGGGGGCTTCGTATCAGCCCCAGCATTTT
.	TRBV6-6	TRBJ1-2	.	CASSTQPGNGYTF	TGTGCCAGCAGTACTCAACCAGGGAATGGCTACACCTTC
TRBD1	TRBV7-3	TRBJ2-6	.	CASSLRPRGRGFVSSGANVLTF	TGTGCCAGCAGCTTACGCCCCAGGGGGCGAGGGTTTGTTTCCTCTGGGGCCAACGTCCTGACTTTC
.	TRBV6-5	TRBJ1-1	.	CASSYQGENTEAFF	TGTGCCAGCAGTTACCAGGGCGAGAACACTGAAGCTTTCTTT
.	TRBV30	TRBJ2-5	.	CAWSVSRAQYF	TGTGCCTGGAGTGTATCCCGGGCCCAGTACTTC
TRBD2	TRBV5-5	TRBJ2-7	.	CASSLSVLAGEYEQYF	TGTGCCAGCAGCTTGTCGGTACTAGCGGGGGAATACGAGCAGTACTTC
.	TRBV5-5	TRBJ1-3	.	CATAPFWGNTIYF	TGTGCCACGGCTCCGTTCTGGGGAAACACCATATATTTT
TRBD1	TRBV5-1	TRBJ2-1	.	CASSPMIFTGGSYNEQFF	TGCGCCAGCAGCCCGATGATTTTCACAGGGGGGTCCTACAATGAGCAGTTCTTC
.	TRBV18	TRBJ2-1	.	CASSPTFVNEQFF	TGTGCCAGCTCACCAACGTTTGTAAATGAGCAGTTCTTC
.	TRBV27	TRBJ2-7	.	CASAPLSDRLNEQYF	TGTGCCAGCGCCCCCCTATCGGACCGACTTAATGAGCAGTACTTC
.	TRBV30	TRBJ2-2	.	CAWLFNTGELFF	TGTGCCTGGTTGTTTAACACCGGGGAGCTGTTTTTT
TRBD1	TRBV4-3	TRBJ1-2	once	CASSDRGGGDYTF	TGCGCCAGCAGCGACAGGGGAGGAGGCGACTACACCTTC
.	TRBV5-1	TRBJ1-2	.	CASRTDLNYGYTF	TGCGCCAGTAGGACGGACCTTAACTATGGCTACACCTTC
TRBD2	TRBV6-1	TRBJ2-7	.	CASSVSGGTSSYEQYF	TGTGCCAGCAGTGTTAGCGGGGGAACTAGCTCCTACGAGCAGTACTTC
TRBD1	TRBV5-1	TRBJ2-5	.	CASSLGSTGGQETQYF	TGCGCCAGCAGCTTGGGATCGACAGGGGGACAAGAGACCCAGTACTTC
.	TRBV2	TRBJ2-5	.	CASSRTTRQETQYF	TGTGCCAGCAGTAGGACTACTAGACAAGAGACCCAGTACTTC
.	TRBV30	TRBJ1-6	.	CAWKGRKNSPLHF	TGTGCCTGGAAGGGCAGAAAGAATTCACCCCTCCACTTT
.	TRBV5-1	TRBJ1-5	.	CASSLVPGPNQPQHF	TGCGCCAGCAGCTTGGTTCCAGGTCCTAATCAGCCCCAGCATTTT
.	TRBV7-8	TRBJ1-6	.	CASSLREGDNSPLHF	TGTGCCAGCAGCTTGCGGGAAGGTGATAATTCACCCCTCCACTTT
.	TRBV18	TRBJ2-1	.	CASSPPRLGSYNEQFF	TGTGCCAGCTCACCCCCTCGACTAGGTTCCTACAATGAGCAGTTCTTC
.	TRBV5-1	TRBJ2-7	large	CASSPETYSSYEQYF	TGCGCCAGCAGCCCCGAAACGTACAGCTCCTACGAGCAGTACTTC
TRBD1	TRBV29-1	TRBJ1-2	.	CSVGTGADYGYTF	TGCAGCGTTGGGACAGGGGCGGACTATGGCTACACCTTC
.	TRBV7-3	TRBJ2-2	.	CASSLGVGAAGELFF	TGTGCCAGCAGCTTAGGGGTGGGGGCAGCCGGGGAGCTGTTTTTT
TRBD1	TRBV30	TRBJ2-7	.	CAWSRQGPYEQYF	TGTGCCTGGAGTCGACAGGGCCCCTACGAGCAGTACTTC
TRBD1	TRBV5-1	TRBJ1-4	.	CASSFGDSTNEKLFF	TGCGCCAGCAGCTTCGGGGACAGCACTAATGAAAAACTGTTTTTT
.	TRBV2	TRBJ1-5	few	CASSNSAHQPQHF	TGTGCCAGCAGTAACAGTGCCCATCAGCCCCAGCATTTT
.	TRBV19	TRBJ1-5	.	CASSISGGANQPQHF	TGTGCCAGTAGTATATCCGGGGGGGCCAATCAGCCCCAGCATTTT
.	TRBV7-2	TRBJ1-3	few	CASSQGPLEGNTIYF	TGTGCCAGCAGCCAGGGGCCCCTCGAAGGAAACACCATATATTTT
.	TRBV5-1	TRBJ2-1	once	CASSRRDVGNEQFF	TGCGCCAGCAGCCGACGTGATGTGGGGAATGAGCAGTTCTTC
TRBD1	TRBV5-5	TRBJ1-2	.	CASSLNQGDYGYTF	TGTGCCAGCAGCTTAAACCAGGGGGACTATGGCTACACCTTC
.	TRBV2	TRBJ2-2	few	CASRILGAGELFF	TGTGCCAGCAGGATCCTAGGGGCCGGGGAGCTGTTTTTT
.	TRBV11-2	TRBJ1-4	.	CASSLYGSSTNEKLFF	TGTGCCAGCAGCTTATATGGTTCCTCAACTAATGAAAAACTGTTTTTT
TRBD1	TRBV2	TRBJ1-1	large	CATGQATEAFF	TGTGCCACCGGACAGGCCACTGAAGCTTTCTTT
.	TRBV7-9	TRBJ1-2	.	CASSPGKPGGYTF	TGTGCCAGCAGCCCAGGGAAGCCCGGTGGCTACACCTTC
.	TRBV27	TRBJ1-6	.	CASSLTQINSPLHF	TGTGCCAGCAGTTTAACCCAGATTAATTCACCCCTCCACTTT
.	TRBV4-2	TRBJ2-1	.	CASSQVSRNEQFF	TGTGCCAGCAGCCAAGTCTCGAGGAATGAGCAGTTCTTC
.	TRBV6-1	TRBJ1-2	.	CASSEGPGPYGYTF	TGTGCCAGCAGTGAAGGTCCCGGACCCTATGGCTACACCTTC
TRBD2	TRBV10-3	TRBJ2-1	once	CATLAGGVNEQFF	TGTGCCACGCTAGCGGGGGGGGTCAATGAGCAGTTCTTC
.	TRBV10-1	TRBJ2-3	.	CASRGDTDTQYF	TGCGCCAGCCGGGGCGACACAGATACGCAGTATTTT
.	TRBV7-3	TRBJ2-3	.	CASSLRGEADTQYF	TGTGCCAGCAGCTTAAGAGGTGAAGCAGATACGCAGTATTTT
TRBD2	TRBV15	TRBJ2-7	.	CATSLPGLAGEQYF	TGTGCCACCAGCTTACCGGGACTAGCAGGCGAGCAGTACTTC
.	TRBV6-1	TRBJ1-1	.	CASSKAATEAFF	TGTGCCAGCAGCAAGGCGGCCACTGAAGCTTTCTTT